The 12 T cell receptor beta chains presented below share a single source sample, sequenced in a study of naive and memory T cell subsets (dated 2017 in TCRdb). The study described a robust, sensitive protocol for amplifying, sequencing and analyzing TCRs, using 3' ligation of a UMI-containing oligonucleotide to TCR cDNA. Libraries were constructed by 5' RACE. Instrument used: Illumina MiSeq. The ligated cDNA was amplified in four rounds of PCR with nested alpha and beta constant region primers together with the SP2 primer. Using fastp at Q25 and MiXCR, TCRdb reprocessed the public reads and kept productive beta chains. Entries are consolidated by CDR3 protein sequence, retaining the most common genes and DNA. This sample is represented by roughly 56,000 distinct CDR3 sequences; about 7.2% of them were singletons. The top ten clonotypes cover 8.5% to 10% of the sample. The origin of the receptors is a male donor in good health.

This clonotype was recorded many times. V gene TRBV12-3 or TRBV12-4 combines with J gene TRBJ2-4; possibly TRBD1 for D (6 bases). V was trimmed by 7 bases and J by 0 bases, leaving 13 bases between them. The CDR3 sequence is 15 residues long. The CDR3 region is CASTLQGLAKNIQYF. CDR3 bases: TGTGCCAGCACCTTACAGGGCCTAGCCAAAAACATTCAGTACTTC.

J is TRBJ1-1 and V is TRBV2, with 8 bases fitting TRBD1. Trimming removed 8 bases from V and 5 bases from J; junction bases left unmatched: 22. The CDR3 is 18 residues long. Per germline, CDR1 SNHLY and CDR2 FYNNEI. The CDR3 DNA follows: TGTGCCAGCCTCCACCAGGACAGGGCAGGGGTAGTGGGGACTGAAGCTTTCTTT. It encodes CASLHQDRAGVVGTEAFF.

The chain recombines TRBV5-1 with TRBJ2-7; D is unresolved. V lost 3 bases, J lost 3 bases, and 4 bases lay in between. CDR3 length equals 11 residues. CDR1 is SGHRS and CDR2 is YFSETQ in the germline V gene. The CDR3 nucleotides read TGCGCCAGCAGCTCCGACTACGAGCAGTACTTC. Protein: CASSSDYEQYF.

In this sample, this clonotype turned up many times. The rearrangement links TRBV11-2 to TRBJ2-7, with 9 bases that match TRBD2. Looked up from germline, CDR1 is SGHAT and CDR2 is FQNNGV. The trim removed 5 bases at V and 6 bases at J, leaving 11 bases unmatched. This CDR3 region has 15 residues. The CDR3 DNA sequence: TGTGCCAGCAGCCTACTTCCGGGACTAGCTTCCGAGCAGTACTTC. Translation: CASSLLPGLASEQYF.

In its sample, this clonotype was seen a few times. The chain uses TRBV6-1 and TRBJ2-3; possibly TRBD1 or TRBD2 for D (5 bases each). CDR1 is MNHNS, CDR2 SASEGT, per germline. The CDR3 covers 15 residues. Trimming pared 7 bases from V and 4 bases from J, leaving 18 bases between. CDR3 residues: CASNDPGGAADTQYF. In DNA form, the CDR3 reads TGTGCCAGCAACGATCCTGGGGGAGCGGCAGATACGCAGTATTTT.

At least ten counts were recorded for this clonotype. CDR3 region: CASDRLSSYNSPLHF. Written as DNA, the CDR3 is TGTGCCAGCGACAGGCTTAGCTCCTATAATTCACCCCTCCACTTT. The chain joins TRBV2 to TRBJ1-6; perhaps TRBD1 as D (6 bases). Per germline, CDR1 SNHLY and CDR2 FYNNEI. This CDR3 contains 15 residues. The V end lost 8 bases, the J end lost 0 bases, and 11 bases lay between the germline ends.

This clonotype was detected many times. The chain is built from TRBV18 and TRBJ1-5, with TRBD1 matching over 8 bases. The V and J ends lost 2 bases and 6 bases, in that order; junction bases with no gene match: 3. This CDR3 is built from 14 residues. CDR1 is KGHSH and CDR2 is LQKENI in the germline V gene. CDR3 coding DNA: TGTGCCAGCTCACCAGGCACAGGGGGTCAGCCCCAGCATTTT. Amino acid sequence: CASSPGTGGQPQHF.

In this sample, this clonotype turned up a few times. The V gene is TRBV18, the J gene TRBJ1-2; no definite D call. CDR1 KGHSH and CDR2 LQKENI come from the germline V gene. With 3 bases removed from V and 8 bases from J, the gap between germline ends came to 7 bases. The CDR3 covers 11 residues. As DNA, the CDR3 is TGTGCCAGCTCACCCTCTTCCGGCTACACCTTC. It yields the protein CASSPSSGYTF.

This clonotype appeared a few times. This chain uses TRBV10-3 with TRBJ2-7; the D is unclear. Germline-derived CDR1 and CDR2 are ENHRY and SYGVKD. The CDR3 totals 14 residues. V gave up 2 bases and J gave up 5 bases, with 13 bases separating them. CDR3 bases: TGTGCCATCAGTGAGAGGAACGAACTTCACGAGCAGTACTTC. It is translated as CAISERNELHEQYF.

This clonotype was picked up many times. V is TRBV3-1 and J is TRBJ2-3, with a weak D call TRBD2 (6 bases). V gave up 1 base and J gave up 1 base, with 15 bases separating them. This CDR3 comprises 17 residues. Germline lookup yields CDR1 LGHDT and CDR2 YNNKEL (reference sequence). CDR3: CASSQAQLARGTDTQYF. The CDR3 nucleotides are TGTGCCAGCAGCCAAGCCCAACTAGCCCGGGGCACAGATACGCAGTATTTT.

This clonotype was detected once. The rearrangement uses TRBV27 and TRBJ2-3; 7 bases fit TRBD1. J lost 4 bases, V lost 5 bases, and 12 bases had no gene match. This CDR3 is 16 amino acids long. Per the germline V gene, CDR1 is MNHEY and CDR2 is SMNVEV (reference sequence). The CDR3 nucleotides are TGTGCCAGCAGTCGCACAGGGGTCCTGGGTGCAGATACGCAGTATTTT. It specifies CASSRTGVLGADTQYF.

This clonotype was counted a few times. The chain carries TRBV2 and TRBJ1-1; D unresolved. The CDR3 consists of 11 residues. Germline CDR1 and CDR2: SNHLY and FYNNEI. With 10 bases removed from V and 7 bases from J, the gap between germline ends came to 13 bases. CDR3 bases: TGTGCCACCGAACTACGGGGTGAAGCTTTCTTT. This translates into CATELRGEAFF.